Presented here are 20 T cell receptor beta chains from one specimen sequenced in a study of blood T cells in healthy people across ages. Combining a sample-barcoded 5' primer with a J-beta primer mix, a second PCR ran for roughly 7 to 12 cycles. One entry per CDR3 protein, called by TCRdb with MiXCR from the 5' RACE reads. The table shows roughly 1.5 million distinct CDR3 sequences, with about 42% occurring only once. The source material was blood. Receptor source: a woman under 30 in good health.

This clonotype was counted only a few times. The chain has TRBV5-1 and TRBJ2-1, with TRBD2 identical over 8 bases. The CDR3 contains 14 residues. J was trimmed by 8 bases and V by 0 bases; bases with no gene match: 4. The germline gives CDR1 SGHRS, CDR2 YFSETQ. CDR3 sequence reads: CASSLAGGGDEQFF. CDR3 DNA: TGCGCCAGCAGCTTGGCCGGGGGGGGCGATGAGCAGTTCTTC. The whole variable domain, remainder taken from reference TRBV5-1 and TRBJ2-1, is KAGVTQTPRYLIKTRGQQVTLSCSPISGHRSVSWYQQTPGQGLQFLFEYFSETQRNKGNFPGRFSGRQFSNSRSEMNVSTLELGDSALYLCASSLAGGGDEQFFGPGTRLTVL.

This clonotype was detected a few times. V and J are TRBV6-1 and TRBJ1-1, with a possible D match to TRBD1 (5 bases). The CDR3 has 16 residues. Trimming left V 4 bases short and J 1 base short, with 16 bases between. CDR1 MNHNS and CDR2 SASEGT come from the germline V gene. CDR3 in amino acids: CASSAKIRVKNTEAFF. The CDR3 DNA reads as TGTGCCAGCAGTGCGAAGATCAGGGTTAAGAACACTGAAGCTTTCTTT.

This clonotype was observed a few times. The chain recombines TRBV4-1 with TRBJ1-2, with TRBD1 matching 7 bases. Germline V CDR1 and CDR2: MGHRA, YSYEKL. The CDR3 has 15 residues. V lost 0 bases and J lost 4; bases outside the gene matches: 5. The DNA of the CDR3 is TGCGCCAGCAGCCAAGATAGGGACAGTCCCTATGGCTACACCTTC. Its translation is CASSQDRDSPYGYTF.

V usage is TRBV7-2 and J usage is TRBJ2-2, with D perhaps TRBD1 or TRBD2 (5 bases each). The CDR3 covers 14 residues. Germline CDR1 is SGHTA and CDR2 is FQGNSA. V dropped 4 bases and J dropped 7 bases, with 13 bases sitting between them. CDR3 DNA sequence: TGTGCCAGCAGCTCAACTAGGGGTATCGGGGAGCTGTTTTTT. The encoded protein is CASSSTRGIGELFF. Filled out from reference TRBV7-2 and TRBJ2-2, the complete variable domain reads GAGVSQSPSNKVTEKGKDVELRCDPISGHTALYWYRQSLGQGLEFLIYFQGNSAPDKSGLPSDRFSAERTGGSVSTLTIQRTQQEDSAVYLCASSSTRGIGELFFGEGSRLTVL.

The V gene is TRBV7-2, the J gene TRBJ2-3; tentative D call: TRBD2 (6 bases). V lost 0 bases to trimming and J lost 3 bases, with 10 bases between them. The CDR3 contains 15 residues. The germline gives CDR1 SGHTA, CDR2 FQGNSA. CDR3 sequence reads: CASSLAAGETDTQYF. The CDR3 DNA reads TGTGCCAGCAGCTTAGCAGCGGGCGAGACAGATACGCAGTATTTT.

The CDR3 is CASSLETGLYEQYF. The CDR3 nucleotides read TGCGCCAGCAGCTTGGAAACAGGGCTCTACGAGCAGTACTTC. The chain links TRBV5-1 to TRBJ2-7, with D perhaps matching TRBD1 (6 bases). With 0 bases removed from V and 3 bases from J, the gap between germline ends came to 10 bases. This CDR3 has 14 residues. Germline-derived CDR1 and CDR2 are SGHRS and YFSETQ.

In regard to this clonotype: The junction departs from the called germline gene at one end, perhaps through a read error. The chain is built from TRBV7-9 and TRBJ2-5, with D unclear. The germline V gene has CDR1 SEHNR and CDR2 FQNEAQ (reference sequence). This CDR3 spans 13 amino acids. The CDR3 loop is CASSLASPEAQYF. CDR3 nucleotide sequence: TGTGCCAGCAGCTTAGCTTCGCCAGAGGCCCAGTACTTC.

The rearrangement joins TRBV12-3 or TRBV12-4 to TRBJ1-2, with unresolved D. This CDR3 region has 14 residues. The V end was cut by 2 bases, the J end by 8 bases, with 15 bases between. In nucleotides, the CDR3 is TGTGCCAGCAGTTTAAGCGGCAAGGGCTCGGGCTACACCTTC. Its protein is CASSLSGKGSGYTF.

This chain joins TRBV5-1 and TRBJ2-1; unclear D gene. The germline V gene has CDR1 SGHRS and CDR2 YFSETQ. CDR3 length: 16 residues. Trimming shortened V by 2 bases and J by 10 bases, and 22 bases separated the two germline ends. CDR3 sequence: CASSLGPGQIRTEQFF. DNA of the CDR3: TGCGCCAGCAGCTTAGGACCGGGTCAGATCCGGACGGAGCAGTTCTTC. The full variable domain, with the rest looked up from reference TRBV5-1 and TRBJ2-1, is KAGVTQTPRYLIKTRGQQVTLSCSPISGHRSVSWYQQTPGQGLQFLFEYFSETQRNKGNFPGRFSGRQFSNSRSEMNVSTLELGDSALYLCASSLGPGQIRTEQFFGPGTRLTVL.

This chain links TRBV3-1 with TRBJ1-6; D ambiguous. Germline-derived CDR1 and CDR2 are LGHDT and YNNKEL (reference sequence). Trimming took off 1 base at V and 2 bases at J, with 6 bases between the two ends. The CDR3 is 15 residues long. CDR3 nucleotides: TGTGCCAGCAGCCAAGGCTCCCCCTATAATTCACCCCTCCACTTT. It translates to CASSQGSPYNSPLHF.

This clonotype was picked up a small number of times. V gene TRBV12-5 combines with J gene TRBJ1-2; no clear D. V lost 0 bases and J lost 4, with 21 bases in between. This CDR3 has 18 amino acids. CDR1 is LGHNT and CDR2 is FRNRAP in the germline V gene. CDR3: CASGLVTAIGIDSYGYTF. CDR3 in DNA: TGTGCTAGTGGTTTGGTAACGGCTATCGGGATCGATAGCTATGGCTACACCTTC.

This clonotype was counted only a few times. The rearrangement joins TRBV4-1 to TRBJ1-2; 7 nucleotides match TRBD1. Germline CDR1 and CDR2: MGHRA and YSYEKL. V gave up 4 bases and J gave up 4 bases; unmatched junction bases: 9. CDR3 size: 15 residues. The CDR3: CASSLTGEGFYGYTF. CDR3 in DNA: TGCGCCAGCAGCCTTACAGGGGAGGGGTTCTATGGCTACACCTTC.

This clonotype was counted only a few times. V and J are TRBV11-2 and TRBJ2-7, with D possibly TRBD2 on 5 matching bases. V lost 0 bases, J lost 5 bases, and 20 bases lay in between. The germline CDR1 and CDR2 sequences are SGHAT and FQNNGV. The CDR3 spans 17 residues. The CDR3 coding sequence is TGTGCCAGCAGCTTAGATCTTCGGGGTATAGGGTACCACGAGCAGTACTTC. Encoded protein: CASSLDLRGIGYHEQYF. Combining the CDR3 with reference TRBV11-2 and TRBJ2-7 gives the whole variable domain EAGVAQSPRYKIIEKRQSVAFWCNPISGHATLYWYQQILGQGPKLLIQFQNNGVVDDSQLPKDRFSAERLKGVDSTLKIQPAKLEDSAVYLCASSLDLRGIGYHEQYFGPGTRLTVT.

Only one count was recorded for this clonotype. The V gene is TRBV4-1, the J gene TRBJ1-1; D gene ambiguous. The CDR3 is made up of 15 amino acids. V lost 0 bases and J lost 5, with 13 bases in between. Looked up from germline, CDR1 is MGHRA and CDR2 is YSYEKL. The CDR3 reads CASSQEDPRWTEAFF. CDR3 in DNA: TGCGCCAGCAGCCAAGAAGACCCCAGGTGGACTGAAGCTTTCTTT.

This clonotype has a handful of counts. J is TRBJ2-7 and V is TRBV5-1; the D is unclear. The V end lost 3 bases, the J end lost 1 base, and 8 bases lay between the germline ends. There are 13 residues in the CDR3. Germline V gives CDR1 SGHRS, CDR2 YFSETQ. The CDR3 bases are TGCGCCAGCAGCTCCCTTACTTCCTACGAGCAGTACTTC. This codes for CASSSLTSYEQYF.

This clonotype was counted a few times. The CDR3 nucleotides read TGTGCCACCAGCAGAGATCCAGCGGGAGGCTCAGATACGCAGTATTTT. It translates to CATSRDPAGGSDTQYF. The rearrangement uses TRBV15 and TRBJ2-3; 9 bases are a match to TRBD2. The V gene end was trimmed by 0 bases and the J gene end by 4 bases; junction bases not matched to a gene: 5. CDR3 length equals 16 residues. The germline V gene has CDR1 LNHNV and CDR2 YYDKDF (reference sequence).

The chain's CDR3 is CASSPGQGAHDEQFF. The CDR3 nucleotides read TGTGCCAGCAGCCCGGGACAGGGGGCGCATGATGAGCAGTTCTTC. The V call is TRBV7-9, the J call TRBJ2-1; TRBD1 agrees at 12 bases. CDR1 SEHNR and CDR2 FQNEAQ come from the germline V gene (reference sequence). This CDR3 comprises 15 residues. V was pared by 5 bases and J by 8 bases, with 7 bases of the junction left unmatched. Full variable domain (remainder filled in from reference TRBV7-9 and TRBJ2-1): DTGVSQNPRHKITKRGQNVTFRCDPISEHNRLYWYRQTLGQGPEFLTYFQNEAQLEKSRLLSDRFSAERPKGSFSTLEIQRTEQGDSAMYLCASSPGQGAHDEQFFGPGTRLTVL.

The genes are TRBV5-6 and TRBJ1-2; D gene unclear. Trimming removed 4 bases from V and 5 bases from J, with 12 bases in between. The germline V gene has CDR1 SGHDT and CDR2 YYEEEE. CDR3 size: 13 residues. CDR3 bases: TGTGCCAGCAGCCAACGGAGGTTGTATGGCTACACCTTC. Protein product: CASSQRRLYGYTF.

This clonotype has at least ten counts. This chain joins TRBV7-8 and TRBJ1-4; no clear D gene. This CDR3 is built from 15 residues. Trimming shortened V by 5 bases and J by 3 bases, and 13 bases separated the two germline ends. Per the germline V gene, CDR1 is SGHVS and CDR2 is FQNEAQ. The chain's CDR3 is CASSPDGLSNEKLFF. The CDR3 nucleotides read TGTGCCAGCAGCCCTGACGGTTTATCTAATGAAAAACTGTTTTTT. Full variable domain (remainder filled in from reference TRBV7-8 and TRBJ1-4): GAGVSQSPRYKVAKRGQDVALRCDPISGHVSLFWYQQALGQGPEFLTYFQNEAQLDKSGLPSDRFFAERPEGSVSTLKIQRTQQEDSAVYLCASSPDGLSNEKLFFGSGTQLSVL.

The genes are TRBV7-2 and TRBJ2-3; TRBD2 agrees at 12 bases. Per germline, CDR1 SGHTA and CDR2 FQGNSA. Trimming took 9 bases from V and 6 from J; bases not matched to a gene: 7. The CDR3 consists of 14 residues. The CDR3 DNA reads TGTGCCAGTAGCGCGACTAGCGGGAGTGATACGCAGTATTTT. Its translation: CASSATSGSDTQYF.